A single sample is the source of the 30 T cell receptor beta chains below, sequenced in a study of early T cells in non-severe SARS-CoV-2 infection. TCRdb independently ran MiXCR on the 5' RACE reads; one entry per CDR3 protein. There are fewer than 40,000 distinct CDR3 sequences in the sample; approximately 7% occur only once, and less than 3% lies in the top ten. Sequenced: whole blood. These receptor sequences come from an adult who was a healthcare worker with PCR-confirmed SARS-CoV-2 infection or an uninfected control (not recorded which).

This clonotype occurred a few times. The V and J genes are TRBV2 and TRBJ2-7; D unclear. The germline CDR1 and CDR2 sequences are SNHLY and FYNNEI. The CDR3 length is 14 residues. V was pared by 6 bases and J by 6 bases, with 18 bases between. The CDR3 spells CASRIGPGGVEQYF. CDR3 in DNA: TGTGCCAGCAGGATTGGTCCAGGTGGAGTCGAGCAGTACTTC.

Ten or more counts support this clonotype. The CDR3 DNA reads as TGTGCCAGCAGCTTCTGGGAACCTCAAGAGACCCAGTACTTC. It yields the protein CASSFWEPQETQYF. The chain uses TRBV7-9 and TRBJ2-5, with D hard to call. CDR1 is SEHNR, CDR2 FQNEAQ, per germline (reference sequence). Between the trimmed V and J ends, which lost 3 bases and 2 bases, there was a span of 10 bases. This CDR3 is 14 amino acids long.

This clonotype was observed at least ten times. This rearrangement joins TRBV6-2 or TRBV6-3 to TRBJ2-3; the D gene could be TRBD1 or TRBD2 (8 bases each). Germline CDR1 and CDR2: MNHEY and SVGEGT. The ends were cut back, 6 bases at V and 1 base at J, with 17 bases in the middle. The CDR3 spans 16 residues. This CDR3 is CASSPRGREGTDTQYF. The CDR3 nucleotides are TGTGCCAGCAGCCCCAGGGGGCGGGAGGGCACAGATACGCAGTATTTT.

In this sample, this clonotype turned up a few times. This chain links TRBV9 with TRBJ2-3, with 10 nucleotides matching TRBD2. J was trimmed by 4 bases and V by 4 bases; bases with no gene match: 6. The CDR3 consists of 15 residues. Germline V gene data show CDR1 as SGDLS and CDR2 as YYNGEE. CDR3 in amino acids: CASSSSGRNADTQYF. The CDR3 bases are TGTGCCAGCAGCAGTAGCGGGAGGAACGCAGATACGCAGTATTTT. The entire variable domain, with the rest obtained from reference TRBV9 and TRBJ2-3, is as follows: DSGVTQTPKHLITATGQRVTLRCSPRSGDLSVYWYQQSLDQGLQFLIQYYNGEERAKGNILERFSAQQFPDLHSELNLSSLELGDSALYFCASSSSGRNADTQYFGPGTRLTVL.

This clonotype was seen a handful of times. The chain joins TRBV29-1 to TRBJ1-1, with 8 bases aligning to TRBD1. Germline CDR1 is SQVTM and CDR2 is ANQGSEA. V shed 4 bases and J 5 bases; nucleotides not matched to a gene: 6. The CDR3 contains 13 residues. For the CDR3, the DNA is TGCAGCGTTGTACTGCACAGGGGGACTGAAGCTTTCTTT. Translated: CSVVLHRGTEAFF.

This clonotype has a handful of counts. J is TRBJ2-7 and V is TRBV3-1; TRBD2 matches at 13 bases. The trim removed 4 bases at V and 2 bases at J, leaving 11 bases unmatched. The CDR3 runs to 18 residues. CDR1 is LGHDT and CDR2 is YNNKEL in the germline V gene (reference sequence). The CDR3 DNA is TGTGCCAGCAGCCGAAGGGGACTAGCGGGACGTGGTCCCTACGAGCAGTACTTC. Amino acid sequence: CASSRRGLAGRGPYEQYF.

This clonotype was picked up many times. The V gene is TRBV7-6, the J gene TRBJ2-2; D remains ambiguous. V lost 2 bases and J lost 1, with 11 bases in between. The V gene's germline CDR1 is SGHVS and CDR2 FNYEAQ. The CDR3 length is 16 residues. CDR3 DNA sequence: TGTGCCAGCAGCTTATTTGGGGTACTGAACACCGGGGAGCTGTTTTTT. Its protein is CASSLFGVLNTGELFF. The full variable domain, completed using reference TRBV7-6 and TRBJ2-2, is GAGVSQSPRYKVTKRGQDVALRCDPISGHVSLYWYRQALGQGPEFLTYFNYEAQQDKSGLPNDRFSAERPEGSISTLTIQRTEQRDSAMYRCASSLFGVLNTGELFFGEGSRLTVL.

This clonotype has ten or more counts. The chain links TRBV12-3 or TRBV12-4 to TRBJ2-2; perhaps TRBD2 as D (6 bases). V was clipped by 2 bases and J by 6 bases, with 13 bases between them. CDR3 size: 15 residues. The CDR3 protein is CASSLSREVAGELFF. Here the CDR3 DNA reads TGTGCCAGCAGTTTATCCAGGGAGGTAGCCGGGGAGCTGTTTTTT.

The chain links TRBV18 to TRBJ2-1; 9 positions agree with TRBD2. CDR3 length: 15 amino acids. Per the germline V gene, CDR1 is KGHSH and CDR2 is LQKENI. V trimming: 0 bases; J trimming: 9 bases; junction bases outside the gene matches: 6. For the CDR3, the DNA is TGTGCCAGCTCACCACCGTTAGCGGGAGACGGTGAGCAGTTCTTC. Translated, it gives CASSPPLAGDGEQFF.

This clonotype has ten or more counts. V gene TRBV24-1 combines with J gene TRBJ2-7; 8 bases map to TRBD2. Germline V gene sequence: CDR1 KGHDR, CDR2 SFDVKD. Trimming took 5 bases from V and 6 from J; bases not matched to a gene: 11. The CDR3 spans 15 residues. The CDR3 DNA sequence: TGTGCCACCAGTGGGTTAAAGCGGGAGTCCGGCGAGCAGTACTTC. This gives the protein CATSGLKRESGEQYF.

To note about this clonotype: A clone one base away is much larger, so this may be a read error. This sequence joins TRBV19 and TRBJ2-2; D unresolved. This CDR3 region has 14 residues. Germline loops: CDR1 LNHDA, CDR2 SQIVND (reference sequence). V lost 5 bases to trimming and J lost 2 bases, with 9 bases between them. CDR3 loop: CASSFMFNTGELFF. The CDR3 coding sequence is TGTGCCAGTAGTTTTATGTTCAACACCGGGGAGCTGTTTTTT.

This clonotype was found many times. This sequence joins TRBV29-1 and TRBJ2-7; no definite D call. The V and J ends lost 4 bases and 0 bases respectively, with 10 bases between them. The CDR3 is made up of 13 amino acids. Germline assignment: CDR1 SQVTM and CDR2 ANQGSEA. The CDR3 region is CSVVVTSSYEQYF. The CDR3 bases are TGCAGCGTTGTGGTCACGAGCTCCTACGAGCAGTACTTC.

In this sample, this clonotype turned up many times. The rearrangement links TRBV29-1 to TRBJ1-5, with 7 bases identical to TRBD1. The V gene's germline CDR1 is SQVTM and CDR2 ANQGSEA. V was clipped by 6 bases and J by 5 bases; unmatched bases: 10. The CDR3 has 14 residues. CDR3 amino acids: CSVRPGGTDQPQHF. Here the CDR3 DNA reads TGCAGCGTAAGACCAGGGGGGACGGATCAGCCCCAGCATTTT.

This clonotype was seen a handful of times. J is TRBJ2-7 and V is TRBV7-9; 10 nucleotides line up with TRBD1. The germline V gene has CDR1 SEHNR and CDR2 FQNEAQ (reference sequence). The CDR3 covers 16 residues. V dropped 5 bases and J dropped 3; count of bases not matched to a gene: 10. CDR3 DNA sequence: TGTGCCAGCAGCACCCGACAGGGGGCGCGGTTCTACGAGCAGTACTTC. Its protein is CASSTRQGARFYEQYF.

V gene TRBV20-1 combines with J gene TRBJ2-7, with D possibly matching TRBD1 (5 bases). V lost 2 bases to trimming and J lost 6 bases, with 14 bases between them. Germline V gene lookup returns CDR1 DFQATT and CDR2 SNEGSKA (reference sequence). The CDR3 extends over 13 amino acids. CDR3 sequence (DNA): TGCAGTGCTAGAACGGACACCGAAGCCGAGCAGTACTTC. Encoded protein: CSARTDTEAEQYF.

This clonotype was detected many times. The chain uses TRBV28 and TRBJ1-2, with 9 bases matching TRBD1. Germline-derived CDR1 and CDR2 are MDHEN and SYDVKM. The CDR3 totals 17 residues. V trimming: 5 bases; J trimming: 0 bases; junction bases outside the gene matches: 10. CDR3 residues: CASSLGQGRASNYGYTF. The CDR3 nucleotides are TGTGCCAGCAGTCTCGGACAGGGGCGCGCTTCTAACTATGGCTACACCTTC.

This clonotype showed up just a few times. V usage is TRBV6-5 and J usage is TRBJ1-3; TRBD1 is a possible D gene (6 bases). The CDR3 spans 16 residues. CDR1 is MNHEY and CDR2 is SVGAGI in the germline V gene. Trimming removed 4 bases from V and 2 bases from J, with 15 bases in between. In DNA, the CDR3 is TGTGCCAGCAGTTTATCGGACAGCTCAACTGGAAACACCATATATTTT. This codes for CASSLSDSSTGNTIYF.

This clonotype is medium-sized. CDR3 loop: CSVEGTYQETQYF. CDR3 DNA sequence: TGCAGCGTTGAAGGGACATACCAAGAGACCCAGTACTTC. The gene calls are TRBV29-1 and TRBJ2-5; D is possibly TRBD1 (5 bases). Trimming pared 1 base from V and 0 bases from J, leaving 6 bases between. In germline, CDR1 is SQVTM, CDR2 ANQGSEA. The CDR3 is 13 residues long.

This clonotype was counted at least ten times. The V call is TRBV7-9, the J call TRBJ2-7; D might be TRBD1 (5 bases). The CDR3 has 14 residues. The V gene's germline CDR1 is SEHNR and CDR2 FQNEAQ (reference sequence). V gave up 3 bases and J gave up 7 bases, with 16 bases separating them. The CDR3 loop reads CASSFPQGTREQYF. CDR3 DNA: TGTGCCAGCAGCTTTCCGCAGGGAACCCGTGAGCAGTACTTC.

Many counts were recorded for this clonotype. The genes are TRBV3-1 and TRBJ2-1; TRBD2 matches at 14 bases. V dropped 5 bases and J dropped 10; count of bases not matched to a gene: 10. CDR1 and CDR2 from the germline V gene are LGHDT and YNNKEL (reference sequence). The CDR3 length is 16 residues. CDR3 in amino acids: CASSVGTSGRIGEQFF. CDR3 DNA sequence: TGTGCCAGCAGCGTAGGGACTAGCGGGAGAATTGGGGAGCAGTTCTTC.

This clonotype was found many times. The CDR3 coding sequence is TGCGCCAGCAGCCAAAAGGTGGGGACAGGGGGCCGGGAACTGTTTTTT. It translates to CASSQKVGTGGRELFF. The V gene is TRBV4-1, the J gene TRBJ1-4, with 12 bases identical to TRBD1. This CDR3 region has 16 residues. V lost 2 bases to trimming and J lost 12 bases; unmatched junction nucleotides: 10. CDR1 MGHRA and CDR2 YSYEKL come from the germline V gene.

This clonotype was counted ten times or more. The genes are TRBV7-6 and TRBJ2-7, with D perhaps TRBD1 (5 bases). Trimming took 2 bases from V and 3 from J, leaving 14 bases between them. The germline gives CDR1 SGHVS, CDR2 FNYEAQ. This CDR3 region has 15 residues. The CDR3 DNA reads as TGTGCCAGCAGCTTAATCCAGGGTGGCGACTACGAGCAGTACTTC. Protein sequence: CASSLIQGGDYEQYF.

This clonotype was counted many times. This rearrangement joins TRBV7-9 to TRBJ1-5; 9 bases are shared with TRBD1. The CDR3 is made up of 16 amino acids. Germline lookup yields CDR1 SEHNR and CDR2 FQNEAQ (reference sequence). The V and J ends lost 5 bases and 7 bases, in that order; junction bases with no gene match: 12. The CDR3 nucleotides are TGTGCCAGCAGCGGAGTGGACAGGGGCGTAGGACAGCCCCAGCATTTT. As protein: CASSGVDRGVGQPQHF. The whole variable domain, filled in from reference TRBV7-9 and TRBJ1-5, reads DTGVSQNPRHKITKRGQNVTFRCDPISEHNRLYWYRQTLGQGPEFLTYFQNEAQLEKSRLLSDRFSAERPKGSFSTLEIQRTEQGDSAMYLCASSGVDRGVGQPQHFGDGTRLSIL.

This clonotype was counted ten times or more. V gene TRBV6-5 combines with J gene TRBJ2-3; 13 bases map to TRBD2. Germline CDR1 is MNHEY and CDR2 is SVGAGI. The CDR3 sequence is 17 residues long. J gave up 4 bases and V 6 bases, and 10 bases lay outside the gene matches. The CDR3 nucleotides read TGTGCCAGCAGCCGACTCAGGACTAGCGGGAGCGCAGATACGCAGTATTTT. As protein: CASSRLRTSGSADTQYF.

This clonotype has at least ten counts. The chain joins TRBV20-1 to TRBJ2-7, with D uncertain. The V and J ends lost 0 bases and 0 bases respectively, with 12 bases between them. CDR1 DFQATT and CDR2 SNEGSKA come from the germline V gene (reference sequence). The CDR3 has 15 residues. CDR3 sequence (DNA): TGCAGTGCTAGAGAAACCCCGGAGAGCTCCTACGAGCAGTACTTC. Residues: CSARETPESSYEQYF.

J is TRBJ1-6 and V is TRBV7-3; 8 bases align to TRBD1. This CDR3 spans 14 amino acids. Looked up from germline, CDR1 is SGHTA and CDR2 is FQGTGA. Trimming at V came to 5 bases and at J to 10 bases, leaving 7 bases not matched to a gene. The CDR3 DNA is TGTGCCAGCAGCCGGGACAGGATAGGGTCACCCCTCCACTTT. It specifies CASSRDRIGSPLHF. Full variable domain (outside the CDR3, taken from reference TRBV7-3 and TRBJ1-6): GAGVSQTPSNKVTEKGKYVELRCDPISGHTALYWYRQSLGQGPEFLIYFQGTGAADDSGLPNDRFFAVRPEGSVSTLKIQRTERGDSAVYLCASSRDRIGSPLHFGNGTRLTVT.

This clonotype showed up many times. CDR3 region: CASSVGTGTTEAFF. The CDR3 DNA sequence: TGTGCCAGCAGCGTGGGGACAGGGACCACTGAAGCTTTCTTT. This chain connects TRBV6-5 to TRBJ1-1; 9 bases fit TRBD1. The CDR3 is 14 residues long. The V gene end was trimmed by 6 bases and the J gene end by 4 bases; junction bases not matched to a gene: 6. The V gene's germline CDR1 is MNHEY and CDR2 SVGAGI.

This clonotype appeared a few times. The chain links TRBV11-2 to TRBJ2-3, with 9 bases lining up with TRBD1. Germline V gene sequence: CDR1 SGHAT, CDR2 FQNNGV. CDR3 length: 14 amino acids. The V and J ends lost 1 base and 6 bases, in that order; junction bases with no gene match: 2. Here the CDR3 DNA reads TGTGCCAGCAGCTTAGGTGACAGGGGGGATACGCAGTATTTT. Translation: CASSLGDRGDTQYF.

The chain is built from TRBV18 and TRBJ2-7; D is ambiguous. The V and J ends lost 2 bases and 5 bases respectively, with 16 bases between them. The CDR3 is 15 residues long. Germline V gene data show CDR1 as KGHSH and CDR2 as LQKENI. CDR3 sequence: CASSPTARTRNEQYF. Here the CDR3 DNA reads TGTGCCAGCTCACCAACAGCCAGGACGCGTAACGAGCAGTACTTC. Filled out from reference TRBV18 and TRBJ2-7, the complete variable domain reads NAGVMQNPRHLVRRRGQEARLRCSPMKGHSHVYWYRQLPEEGLKFMVYLQKENIIDESGMPKERFSAEFPKEGPSILRIQQVVRGDSAAYFCASSPTARTRNEQYFGPGTRLTVT.

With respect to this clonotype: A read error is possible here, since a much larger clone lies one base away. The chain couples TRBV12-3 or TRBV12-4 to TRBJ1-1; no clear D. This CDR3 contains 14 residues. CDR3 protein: CASSLALRNTAAFF. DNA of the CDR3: TGTGCCAGCAGTTTGGCGCTTCGGAACACTGCAGCTTTCTTT.